This TCR beta chain was identified during a study of blood T cell repertoires in COVID-19. In the study overall: Sites in the United States, Italy and Spain provided acute and convalescent COVID-19 samples.

Measured with immunoSEQ multiplex PCR; TCRdb has only the in-frame clones, and not every one. The sample comprises 30,000 to 45,000 clones, roughly 80% of which are singletons, and less than 30% rests with the top ten. Germline V gene sequence: CDR1 LNHDA, CDR2 SQIVND (reference sequence). V shed 2 bases, J shed 4 bases, and the junction held 5 bases outside the gene matches. The CDR3 runs to 17 residues. The receptor's source is a man older than 75 with active or convalescent COVID-19. The sample consisted of peripheral blood. The J gene is TRBJ2-2, the V gene TRBV19, with TRBD1 matching over 12 bases. The CDR3 spells CASSIRDRGQGTGELFF. The CDR3 nucleotides read TGTGCCAGTAGTATAAGGGACAGGGGGCAGGGCACCGGGGAGCTGTTTTTT.